Listed here are 7 T cell receptor beta chains from one sample, sequenced in a study of Ad26.COV2.S vaccination and SARS-CoV-2 variants (dated by TCRdb to about 2021). The method was the immunoSEQ multiplex PCR assay. As stored in TCRdb, this immuneACCESS dataset retains in-frame rearrangements with V and J assigned. A fraction of the clones does not appear; measured against another copy, unresolved V genes explain less than half of the discrepancy, and the remainder lacks a known reason. This sample holds fewer than 50,000 clones; about 83% were observed only once. The biggest ten clones account for 40% to 55% of the sample. Taken with the paper, the label for time point translates to: individuals recovered from natural SARS-CoV-2 infection. Sequences were derived from peripheral blood, sampled after recovery from COVID-19. These receptors all stem from a human donor who had recovered from COVID-19.

The CDR3 here is CASSLVQGGNYGYTF. CDR3 nucleotides: TGCGCCAGCAGCTTGGTACAGGGGGGAAACTATGGCTACACCTTC. This sequence joins TRBV5-1 and TRBJ1-2; 8 nucleotides line up with TRBD1. The length of the CDR3 is 15 residues. Germline CDR1 and CDR2: SGHRS and YFSETQ. The V gene end was trimmed by 0 bases and the J gene end by 2 bases; junction bases not matched to a gene: 3.

The chain has TRBV5-1 and TRBJ1-5; D uncertain. In germline, CDR1 is SGHRS, CDR2 YFSETQ. V lost 1 base, J lost 5 bases, and 7 bases lay in between. CDR3 length: 13 residues. This chain's CDR3 is CASSLLSDQPQHF. The DNA of the CDR3 is TGCGCCAGCAGCTTGCTCTCGGATCAGCCCCAGCATTTT.

V and J are TRBV9 and TRBJ2-3; D not resolved. V shed 0 bases and J shed 2 bases, with 7 bases lying between them. The CDR3 has 14 amino acids. The germline CDR1 and CDR2 sequences are SGDLS and YYNGEE. This CDR3 is CASSVAELTDTQYF. CDR3 nucleotides: TGTGCCAGCAGCGTAGCAGAACTCACAGATACGCAGTATTTT.

V and J are TRBV15 and TRBJ2-5, with 10 bases fitting TRBD2. CDR1 and CDR2 from the germline V gene are LNHNV and YYDKDF (reference sequence). This CDR3 has 15 amino acids. With 3 bases clipped from V and 5 bases from J, the junction kept 6 bases outside the gene matches. In DNA, the CDR3 is TGTGCCACCAGCAGTCCCACGGGACTAGCGGAGACCCAGTACTTC. Residues: CATSSPTGLAETQYF.

The V gene is TRBV14, the J gene TRBJ1-2, with D tentatively TRBD1 (6 bases). The CDR3 length is 14 residues. The germline V gene encodes CDR1 SGHDN and CDR2 FVKESK. V shed 4 bases and J shed 4 bases, with 13 bases lying between them. The CDR3 region is CASSPRQASYGYTF. For the CDR3, the DNA is TGTGCCAGCAGCCCCCGACAGGCGAGCTATGGCTACACCTTC.

The chain recombines TRBV2 with TRBJ2-1; 10 bases agree with TRBD2. This CDR3 contains 20 residues. The trim removed 3 bases at V and 2 bases at J, leaving 16 bases unmatched. Germline values: CDR1 SNHLY, CDR2 FYNNEI. CDR3 nucleotide sequence: TGTGCCAGCAGTGACATAGCGGGAGGAAAAGCGAACGGTGCCTACAATGAGCAGTTCTTC. The encoded protein is CASSDIAGGKANGAYNEQFF.

This chain connects TRBV9 to TRBJ1-1; possible D gene TRBD1, 6 bases. The CDR3 has 13 residues. The ends were cut back, 4 bases at V and 5 bases at J, with 12 bases in the middle. Per the germline V gene, CDR1 is SGDLS and CDR2 is YYNGEE. The CDR3 is CASSHTDRTEAFF. CDR3 DNA: TGTGCCAGCAGCCACACCGACAGGACTGAAGCTTTCTTT.